The 7 T cell receptor beta chains given below trace back to one sample, sequenced in a study of beta chain features in type 1 diabetes. Expressed TCRB transcripts were sequenced because the isolated RNA had all been reverse transcribed beforehand. Generated by immunoSEQ multiplex PCR, the TCRdb table keeps only in-frame clones and is missing some. The repertoire has under 400,000 clones, 14% of them found once; the top ten carry under 8.5%. The specimen sequenced was central memory CD4+ T cells from blood. The source of these receptors is a man aged 25 to 45 in good health.

The sample holds a few counts of this clone. The CDR3 DNA reads as TGTGCCAGCAGGGGGGAGATATCGAACACCGGGGAGCTGTTTTTT. This codes for CASRGEISNTGELFF. The V and J genes are TRBV2 and TRBJ2-2; D possibly matches TRBD1 or TRBD2 (5 bases each). V lost 6 bases and J 0 bases, leaving 11 bases between the germline ends. The CDR3 totals 15 residues. Germline assignment: CDR1 SNHLY and CDR2 FYNNEI.

This clone appeared a few times. V usage is TRBV7-2 and J usage is TRBJ2-3; a weak D match, TRBD2 (7 bases). Deletions cut 1 base from V and 5 bases from J, with 16 bases between. The CDR3 runs to 16 residues. The V gene's germline CDR1 is SGHTA and CDR2 FQGNSA. CDR3 DNA sequence: TGTGCCAGCAGCTTAGGGGGGCGAGCGGGGAGAGATACGCAGTATTTT. It codes for CASSLGGRAGRDTQYF.

The chain employs TRBV6-1 and TRBJ2-2; 8 positions agree with TRBD2. The CDR3 totals 15 residues. From germline, CDR1 is MNHNS and CDR2 SASEGT. Losses at the gene ends were 7 bases for V and 0 bases for J; bases not matched to a gene: 4. For the CDR3, the DNA is TGTGCCAGCACCCCGGGACTAGCGAACACCGGGGAGCTGTTTTTT. Encoded protein: CASTPGLANTGELFF.

This clone was picked up a small number of times. CDR3 sequence: CARGGPSGQNYGYTF. The CDR3 coding sequence is TGTGCCAGGGGGGGCCCTTCTGGACAGAACTATGGCTACACCTTC. The chain employs TRBV27 and TRBJ1-2, with TRBD1 as a possible D gene (6 bases). Germline values: CDR1 MNHEY, CDR2 SMNVEV (reference sequence). The germline V and J ends were trimmed by 9 bases and 2 bases, with 19 bases remaining between them. The CDR3 contains 15 residues.

The gene calls are TRBV5-1 and TRBJ2-5; 11 bases fit TRBD2. V shed 3 bases, J shed 4 bases, and the junction held 5 bases outside the gene matches. This CDR3 region has 15 residues. Looked up from germline, CDR1 is SGHRS and CDR2 is YFSETQ. In nucleotides, the CDR3 is TGCGCCAGCAGCTCAGTAGCGGGAGGGCCAGAGACCCAGTACTTC. Amino acids: CASSSVAGGPETQYF.

This clone was observed a few times. The chain links TRBV7-2 to TRBJ2-1, with 8 bases lining up with TRBD2. The germline CDR1 and CDR2 sequences are SGHTA and FQGNSA. Trimming took 1 base from V and 1 from J; bases not matched to a gene: 12. The CDR3 loop spans 19 amino acids. DNA of the CDR3: TGTGCCAGCAGCTTAGAGGGGATGGTCGGGAGGGGGTCCTACAATGAGCAGTTCTTC. The encoded protein is CASSLEGMVGRGSYNEQFF.

The chain recombines TRBV29-1 with TRBJ1-2; D may be TRBD1 (6 bases). Germline-derived CDR1 and CDR2 are SQVTM and ANQGSEA. Trimming cost V 2 bases and J 5 bases, with 9 bases left between them. CDR3 length: 12 amino acids. The CDR3 sequence is CSVEKDSYGYTF. The DNA for the CDR3 is TGCAGCGTTGAAAAGGACAGTTATGGCTACACCTTC.